The source of this TCR beta chain is a study of T cell responses to AZD1222 COVID-19 vaccine. Study details: Combined were second doses at about 4 or about 12 weeks. General study points: Close to half of all spike-specific TCRs reportedly target regions of the variants that are unmutated. Most donors were white British and more were female, and clonal diversity was possibly underestimated.

Measured with immunoSEQ multiplex PCR; TCRdb has only the in-frame clones, and not every one. The sample includes fewer than 200,000 clones, 90% to 95% seen only once; the top ten take about 2.8%. A word on this clone: Its antigen is unidentified.

Trimming pared 4 bases from V and 3 bases from J, leaving 7 bases between. This CDR3 is 13 amino acids long. Germline V gene lookup returns CDR1 SGHAT and CDR2 FQNNGV. The sequencing here drew on peripheral blood, taken on day 0 of AZD1222 vaccination. V and J are TRBV11-2 and TRBJ2-1; no definite D call. This receptor was taken from an adult in good health. DNA for the CDR3: TGTGCCAGCAGCTCAACGGGCTACAATGAGCAGTTCTTC. Residues: CASSSTGYNEQFF. Supplemented by reference TRBV11-2 and TRBJ2-1, the full variable domain reads EAGVAQSPRYKIIEKRQSVAFWCNPISGHATLYWYQQILGQGPKLLIQFQNNGVVDDSQLPKDRFSAERLKGVDSTLKIQPAKLEDSAVYLCASSSTGYNEQFFGPGTRLTVL.